These 32 T cell receptor beta chains originate from one sample sequenced in a study of T-cell memory formation after mild COVID-19. Via MiXCR, TCRdb re-called the 5' RACE reads, giving one row per CDR3 protein. The sample yields tens of thousands of distinct CDR3 sequences, about 15% seen once. Sequencing was done on a sample of PBMCs or a T cell subset sorted from them (not recorded which). Receptors were obtained from an adult woman who had mild COVID-19 (a few samples of this study predate the infection). Cell type and time point are not known.

Many counts were recorded for this clonotype. The chain's CDR3 is CASSLVPRRSYEQYF. CDR3 DNA: TGCGCCAGCAGCTTAGTCCCTAGGAGATCCTACGAGCAGTACTTC. The chain has TRBV5-1 and TRBJ2-7, with D unresolved. Germline V CDR1 and CDR2: SGHRS, YFSETQ. V was trimmed by 2 bases and J by 1 base, leaving 13 bases between them. This CDR3 region has 15 residues.

This clonotype was seen at least ten times. The chain is built from TRBV5-5 and TRBJ1-1; D remains ambiguous. The CDR3 length is 13 residues. Germline loops: CDR1 SGHKS, CDR2 YYEKEE (reference sequence). V was cut by 0 bases and J by 2 bases, with 5 bases left in between. CDR3 amino acids: CASSLDLNTEAFF. CDR3 coding DNA: TGTGCCAGCAGCTTGGACTTAAACACTGAAGCTTTCTTT.

This clonotype was observed a handful of times. CDR3 coding DNA: TGTGCCAGTAGTTCTCGGGACTTTATTGGGGAGTTCTTC. Translating it yields CASSSRDFIGEFF. The J gene is TRBJ2-1, the V gene TRBV19; D possibly corresponds to TRBD2 (6 bases). Trimming removed 5 bases from V and 14 bases from J, with 19 bases in between. CDR1 and CDR2 (germline): LNHDA, SQIVND (reference sequence). CDR3 length: 13 residues.

Only a few counts were recorded for this clonotype. This rearrangement joins TRBV7-9 to TRBJ2-1, with 8 bases lining up with TRBD2. This CDR3 comprises 16 residues. V shed 1 base and J 0 bases; nucleotides not matched to a gene: 2. Germline CDR1 and CDR2: SEHNR and FQNEAQ (reference sequence). This chain's CDR3 is CASSLVGTSSYNEQFF. The CDR3 DNA follows: TGTGCCAGCAGCTTAGTAGGGACTAGCTCCTACAATGAGCAGTTCTTC. The variable domain in full, completed from reference TRBV7-9 and TRBJ2-1, reads DTGVSQNPRHKITKRGQNVTFRCDPISEHNRLYWYRQTLGQGPEFLTYFQNEAQLEKSRLLSDRFSAERPKGSFSTLEIQRTEQGDSAMYLCASSLVGTSSYNEQFFGPGTRLTVL.

DNA of the CDR3: TGTGCCTGGAGGTCTCCCCCCCACGGGCAGGGAGAGACCCAGTACTTC. It specifies CAWRSPPHGQGETQYF. The rearrangement joins TRBV30 to TRBJ2-5; a possible D gene is TRBD1 (5 bases). Between the trimmed V and J ends, which lost 3 bases and 4 bases, there was a span of 21 bases. CDR1 and CDR2 (germline): GTSNPN, SVGIG (reference sequence). The CDR3 has 16 amino acids.

This clonotype has a handful of counts. The chain employs TRBV6-2 or TRBV6-3 and TRBJ2-3; D is ambiguous. Between the trimmed V and J ends, which lost 0 bases and 2 bases, there was a span of 12 bases. The CDR3 consists of 16 residues. The germline gives CDR1 MNHEY, CDR2 SVGEGT. The CDR3 region is CASSYSKALYTDTQYF. Here the CDR3 DNA reads TGTGCCAGCAGTTACTCGAAGGCCCTCTACACAGATACGCAGTATTTT.

The chain links TRBV4-2 to TRBJ2-5; D ambiguous. This CDR3 has 15 residues. V was clipped by 0 bases and J by 1 base, with 9 bases between them. Germline V CDR1 and CDR2: LGHNA, YNFKEQ. The CDR3 nucleotides are TGTGCCAGCAGCCAAGATTCGACAATCCAAGAGACCCAGTACTTC. Its protein product is CASSQDSTIQETQYF.

This chain links TRBV7-3 with TRBJ1-5, with 7 bases aligning to TRBD1. The V and J ends lost 2 bases and 0 bases, in that order; junction bases with no gene match: 7. Germline V gene lookup returns CDR1 SGHTA and CDR2 FQGTGA. CDR3 length: 17 amino acids. The CDR3 DNA follows: TGTGCCAGCAGCTTAGGACAGGAGCCTTATAGCAATCAGCCCCAGCATTTT. It encodes CASSLGQEPYSNQPQHF.

This chain joins TRBV29-1 and TRBJ2-7; 9 bases line up with TRBD1. After removal of 3 bases from V and 5 bases from J, the junction contained 2 bases not matched to a gene. The CDR3 runs 12 residues. Per germline, CDR1 SQVTM and CDR2 ANQGSEA. The CDR3 here is CSVDGQGNEQYF. The CDR3 DNA sequence: TGCAGCGTTGATGGACAGGGGAACGAGCAGTACTTC.

In this sample, this clonotype turned up a few times. The rearrangement uses TRBV7-9 and TRBJ1-5; TRBD1 might be the D (5 bases). The CDR3 extends over 14 amino acids. V dropped 5 bases and J dropped 0 bases, with 8 bases sitting between them. Germline V gene lookup returns CDR1 SEHNR and CDR2 FQNEAQ (reference sequence). As DNA, the CDR3 is TGTGCCAGCAGCGCAAGGGGTAGCAATCAGCCCCAGCATTTT. Translation gives CASSARGSNQPQHF. The full variable domain, its missing parts supplied by reference TRBV7-9 and TRBJ1-5, is DTGVSQNPRHKITKRGQNVTFRCDPISEHNRLYWYRQTLGQGPEFLTYFQNEAQLEKSRLLSDRFSAERPKGSFSTLEIQRTEQGDSAMYLCASSARGSNQPQHFGDGTRLSIL.

The V and J genes are TRBV12-3 or TRBV12-4 and TRBJ2-7; TRBD2 might be the D (6 bases). V was clipped by 7 bases and J by 5 bases, with 18 bases between them. CDR3 length: 14 residues. This CDR3 reads CASMILAGRNEQYF. DNA of the CDR3: TGTGCCAGCATGATCCTGGCGGGGAGGAACGAGCAGTACTTC.

The rearrangement uses TRBV9 and TRBJ2-5; 8 positions agree with TRBD2. Trimming cost V 3 bases and J 4 bases; bases outside gene matches: 11. Germline V CDR1 and CDR2: SGDLS, YYNGEE. CDR3 length: 16 amino acids. In DNA, the CDR3 is TGTGCCAGCAGCGCGGACGGGGGGGCCCTCGGAGAGACCCAGTACTTC. Protein: CASSADGGALGETQYF.

The gene calls are TRBV10-3 and TRBJ2-1, with 8 bases fitting TRBD2. Losses at the gene ends were 2 bases for V and 5 bases for J; bases not matched to a gene: 5. The CDR3 runs to 15 residues. From germline, CDR1 is ENHRY and CDR2 SYGVKD. In DNA form, the CDR3 reads TGTGCCATCAGTGAGGGCGGGAGGAGAGACAATGAGCAGTTCTTC. As protein: CAISEGGRRDNEQFF.

CDR3 region: CASSTEYHEQFF. DNA of the CDR3: TGTGCCAGCAGCACTGAGTACCATGAGCAGTTCTTC. V and J are TRBV9 and TRBJ2-1; D not resolved. The CDR3 consists of 12 residues. V lost 4 bases, J lost 8 bases, and 10 bases lay in between. Looked up from germline, CDR1 is SGDLS and CDR2 is YYNGEE.

This clonotype was found a few times. The CDR3 region is CASTPLGNTEAFF. The CDR3 DNA is TGCGCCAGCACACCTCTCGGGAACACTGAAGCTTTCTTT. The chain combines TRBV5-1 with TRBJ1-1; D is ambiguous. Germline CDR1 SGHRS, CDR2 YFSETQ. The CDR3 consists of 13 residues. V was clipped by 6 bases and J by 1 base, with 10 bases between them.

This chain links TRBV7-6 with TRBJ2-5; D is perhaps TRBD1 (6 bases). The V gene's germline CDR1 is SGHVS and CDR2 FNYEAQ. The CDR3 runs to 15 residues. Between the trimmed V and J ends, which lost 2 bases and 5 bases, there was a span of 15 bases. CDR3 in DNA: TGTGCCAGCAGCTTAACGGCAGGGGTGGGCGAGACCCAGTACTTC. Its translation is CASSLTAGVGETQYF.

This clonotype has just one count. The rearrangement joins TRBV5-5 to TRBJ1-1; D might be TRBD1 (6 bases). The CDR3 consists of 15 residues. The V gene's germline CDR1 is SGHKS and CDR2 YYEKEE (reference sequence). Trimming took 0 bases from V and 4 from J, leaving 13 bases between them. CDR3 sequence reads: CASSLEGGLGTEAFF. CDR3 nucleotide sequence: TGTGCCAGCAGCTTGGAGGGGGGGCTCGGCACTGAAGCTTTCTTT. The full variable domain, its missing parts supplied by reference TRBV5-5 and TRBJ1-1, is DAGVTQSPTHLIKTRGQQVTLRCSPISGHKSVSWYQQVLGQGPQFIFQYYEKEERGRGNFPDRFSARQFPNYSSELNVNALLLGDSALYLCASSLEGGLGTEAFFGQGTRLTVV.

This clonotype came up a few times. The gene calls are TRBV7-3 and TRBJ2-1; 8 bases agree with TRBD2. V lost 1 base to trimming and J lost 2 bases; unmatched junction nucleotides: 16. This CDR3 spans 20 amino acids. The germline CDR1 and CDR2 sequences are SGHTA and FQGTGA. CDR3 bases: TGTGCCAGCAGCTTAAACGCGGGAGGCTCCCTTGCCACGCCCTACAATGAGCAGTTCTTC. It yields the protein CASSLNAGGSLATPYNEQFF.

In its sample, this clonotype was seen a few times. The CDR3 region has the DNA TGTGCCAGCAGCTTAGATACGGTTGGGTCCTACGAGCAGTACTTC. Amino acids: CASSLDTVGSYEQYF. V is TRBV7-9 and J is TRBJ2-7; D unresolved. The germline V gene encodes CDR1 SEHNR and CDR2 FQNEAQ (reference sequence). The CDR3 sequence is 15 residues long. Trimming took off 1 base at V and 1 base at J, with 11 bases between the two ends.

Only a few counts were recorded for this clonotype. The rearrangement joins TRBV6-4 to TRBJ2-3; perhaps TRBD1 as D (5 bases). There are 15 residues in the CDR3. The germline V gene has CDR1 MRHNA and CDR2 SNTAGT. Trimming stripped 7 bases from V and 0 bases from J, with 14 bases between. This chain's CDR3 is CASNAVPGSTDTQYF. The CDR3 region has the DNA TGTGCCAGCAACGCTGTCCCAGGGAGCACAGATACGCAGTATTTT.

This clonotype was seen only a few times. The rearrangement uses TRBV12-3 or TRBV12-4 and TRBJ1-2; 10 positions agree with TRBD1. The V segment lost 6 bases and the J segment 0 bases; nucleotides outside the gene matches: 7. This CDR3 contains 16 residues. The CDR3 spells CASRGTGETSNYGYTF. In DNA form, the CDR3 reads TGTGCCAGCAGAGGGACAGGGGAGACCTCTAACTATGGCTACACCTTC.

There are many counts of this clonotype. The chain carries TRBV12-3 or TRBV12-4 and TRBJ2-3; D unresolved. The CDR3 has 13 amino acids. V shed 2 bases and J shed 2 bases, with 5 bases lying between them. The CDR3 reads CASSLLHTDTQYF. The CDR3 DNA follows: TGTGCCAGCAGTTTACTTCACACAGATACGCAGTATTTT.

The V gene is TRBV11-2, the J gene TRBJ2-7; D gene unclear. V lost 6 bases and J lost 0, with 15 bases in between. CDR1 and CDR2 (germline): SGHAT, FQNNGV. The CDR3 extends over 15 amino acids. In DNA, the CDR3 is TGTGCCAGCAGTGACCAGGTGGCATTCTCCTACGAGCAGTACTTC. Amino acids: CASSDQVAFSYEQYF.

The sample holds a few counts of this clonotype. The rearrangement uses TRBV7-9 and TRBJ1-5; unclear D gene. CDR1 SEHNR and CDR2 FQNEAQ come from the germline V gene (reference sequence). Trimming pared 3 bases from V and 5 bases from J, leaving 8 bases between. The CDR3 has 13 amino acids. CDR3 coding DNA: TGTGCCAGCAGCTTTGGGGATTATCAGCCCCAGCATTTT. Residues: CASSFGDYQPQHF.

The chain employs TRBV6-2 or TRBV6-3 and TRBJ1-2; weak D call: TRBD1 (5 bases). Per the germline V gene, CDR1 is MNHEY and CDR2 is SVGEGT. This CDR3 is built from 15 residues. The germline V and J ends were trimmed by 10 bases and 4 bases, with 22 bases remaining between them. The CDR3 DNA follows: TGTGCCACAAACTGGGACGGAAGCTCGATCTATGGCTACACCTTC. It yields the protein CATNWDGSSIYGYTF.

Comment on this clonotype: Germline and junction disagree at one end, which may indicate a read error. The chain joins TRBV12-3 or TRBV12-4 to TRBJ2-7; D remains unclear. CDR3 size: 16 residues. CDR3 coding DNA: TGTGCCAGCAATTTATCTCCAGGTCCCCCATCGAACGAGCAGTACTTC. The encoded protein is CASNLSPGPPSNEQYF.

The V gene is TRBV7-9, the J gene TRBJ2-1; D gene uncertain. The CDR3 has 11 residues. Trimming pared 10 bases from V and 5 bases from J, leaving 9 bases between. CDR1 is SEHNR, CDR2 FQNEAQ, per germline (reference sequence). The CDR3 sequence is CANSRDNEQFF. The CDR3 DNA follows: TGTGCCAATAGTCGTGACAATGAGCAGTTCTTC.

This clonotype has only a few counts. The chain recombines TRBV19 with TRBJ2-5, with no clear D. V lost 3 bases to trimming and J lost 0 bases, with 8 bases between them. Germline V gene sequence: CDR1 LNHDA, CDR2 SQIVND (reference sequence). There are 14 residues in the CDR3. The CDR3 here is CASSMGAYQETQYF. In DNA, the CDR3 is TGTGCCAGTAGTATGGGCGCGTACCAAGAGACCCAGTACTTC.

This clonotype was seen many times. V and J are TRBV5-1 and TRBJ2-5, with D possibly being TRBD2 (5 bases). Trimming removed 0 bases from V and 5 bases from J, with 14 bases in between. Germline V gene lookup returns CDR1 SGHRS and CDR2 YFSETQ. This CDR3 has 15 residues. CDR3 sequence (DNA): TGCGCCAGCAGCTTGGGACGGGGATCCCGGGAGACCCAGTACTTC. This encodes CASSLGRGSRETQYF.

The chain employs TRBV5-6 and TRBJ2-3, with 9 bases lining up with TRBD1. J was trimmed by 2 bases and V by 1 base; bases with no gene match: 5. The CDR3 consists of 16 residues. CDR1 and CDR2 from the germline V gene are SGHDT and YYEEEE. The CDR3 protein is CASSLSGQGPTDTQYF. The CDR3 region has the DNA TGTGCCAGCAGCTTGTCAGGACAGGGGCCCACAGATACGCAGTATTTT. Full variable domain (remainder filled in from reference TRBV5-6 and TRBJ2-3): DAGVTQSPTHLIKTRGQQVTLRCSPKSGHDTVSWYQQALGQGPQFIFQYYEEEERQRGNFPDRFSGHQFPNYSSELNVNALLLGDSALYLCASSLSGQGPTDTQYFGPGTRLTVL.

The genes are TRBV30 and TRBJ2-7, with 9 bases matching TRBD1. From germline, CDR1 is GTSNPN and CDR2 SVGIG (reference sequence). The CDR3 runs 16 residues. After removal of 3 bases from V and 6 bases from J, the junction contained 15 bases not matched to a gene. CDR3 DNA: TGTGCCTGGAGCCCCGGGACAGGGTTCTCGACGGTCGAGCAGTACTTC. Its translation is CAWSPGTGFSTVEQYF.

This clonotype was recorded at least ten times. V gene TRBV9 combines with J gene TRBJ2-4, with D perhaps assigned TRBD1 or TRBD2 (5 bases each). The CDR3 runs 17 residues. The V gene's germline CDR1 is SGDLS and CDR2 YYNGEE. The germline V and J ends were trimmed by 4 bases and 3 bases, with 20 bases remaining between them. CDR3 DNA: TGTGCCAGCAGCTCATCTGGGGGATTGAGGAACAAAAACATTCAGTACTTC. It translates to CASSSSGGLRNKNIQYF.